The sample holds many counts of the clone carrying this TCR beta chain. The antigen is unknown. There were TCR beta CDR3 regions amplified from RNA transcripts. HTBI primers drove first-round RT-PCR of the TCR CDR3. TCRdb re-derived calls from the multiplex PCR reads in MiXCR, one entry per CDR3 protein. The profile shows roughly 500,000 distinct CDR3 sequences, about 16% of them singletons. Uncontrolled infection, other autoimmune disease, pregnancy or lactation disqualified patients from enrolment. Diagnosis relied on clinical symptoms, serum thyroxine and TRAb, thyroid ultrasound and orbital computed tomography. Germline V gives CDR1 MDHEN, CDR2 SYDVKM. V shed 7 bases and J 4 bases; nucleotides not matched to a gene: 5. The length of the CDR3 is 13 residues. These data originate in a study of T cells in Graves' hyperthyroidism and ophthalmopathy. Overall study findings and caveats: Stable hyperthyroidism was told apart from ophthalmopathy by a model built on 13 V-J features.

This clonotype originated in a woman aged 25 to 39 with Graves' ophthalmopathy. The source material was blood. V gene TRBV28 combines with J gene TRBJ2-7; the match to TRBD1 covers 9 bases. The CDR3 coding sequence is TGTGCCAGCATCCGACAGGGGGGATACGAGCAGTACTTC. This gives the protein CASIRQGGYEQYF.